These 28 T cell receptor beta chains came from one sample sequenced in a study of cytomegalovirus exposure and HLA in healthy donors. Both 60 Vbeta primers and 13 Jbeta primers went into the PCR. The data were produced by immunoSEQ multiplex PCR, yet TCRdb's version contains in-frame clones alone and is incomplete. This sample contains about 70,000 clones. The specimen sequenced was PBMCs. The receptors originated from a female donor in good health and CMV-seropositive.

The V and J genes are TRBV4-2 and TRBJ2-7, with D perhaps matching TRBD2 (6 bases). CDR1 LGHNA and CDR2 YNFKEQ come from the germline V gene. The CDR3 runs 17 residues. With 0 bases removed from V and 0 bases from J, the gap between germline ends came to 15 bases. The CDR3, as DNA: TGTGCCAGCAGCCAAGAGGCATCCGGGACTCGCTCCTACGAGCAGTACTTC. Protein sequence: CASSQEASGTRSYEQYF.

The CDR3 DNA follows: TGTGCCAGCAGCCCGGGACTAGCGGGGGTAGAGCAGTACTTC. This translates into CASSPGLAGVEQYF. This chain joins TRBV5-4 and TRBJ2-7; 14 nucleotides align to TRBD2. The V segment lost 4 bases and the J segment 7 bases; nucleotides outside the gene matches: 4. The germline CDR1 and CDR2 sequences are SGHNT and YYREEE (reference sequence). CDR3 length equals 14 residues.

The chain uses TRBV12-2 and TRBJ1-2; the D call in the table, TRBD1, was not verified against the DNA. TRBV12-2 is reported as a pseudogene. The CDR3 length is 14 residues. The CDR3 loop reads CASRLPTANYGYTF. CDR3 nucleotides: TGTGCAAGTCGCTTACCTACAGCTAACTATGGCTACACCTTC.

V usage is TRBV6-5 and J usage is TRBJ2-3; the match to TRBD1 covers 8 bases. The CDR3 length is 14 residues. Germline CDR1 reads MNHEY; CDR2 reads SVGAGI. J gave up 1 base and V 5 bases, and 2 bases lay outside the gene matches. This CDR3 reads CASSEQGGTDTQYF. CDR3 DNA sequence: TGTGCCAGCAGTGAACAGGGGGGCACAGATACGCAGTATTTT.

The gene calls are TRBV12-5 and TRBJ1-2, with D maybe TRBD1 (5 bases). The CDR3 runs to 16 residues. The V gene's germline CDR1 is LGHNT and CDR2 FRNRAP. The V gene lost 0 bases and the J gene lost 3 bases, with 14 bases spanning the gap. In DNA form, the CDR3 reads TGTGCTAGTGGTTTGGTACTAGCGGGCAGGGACTATGGCTACACCTTC. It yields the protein CASGLVLAGRDYGYTF.

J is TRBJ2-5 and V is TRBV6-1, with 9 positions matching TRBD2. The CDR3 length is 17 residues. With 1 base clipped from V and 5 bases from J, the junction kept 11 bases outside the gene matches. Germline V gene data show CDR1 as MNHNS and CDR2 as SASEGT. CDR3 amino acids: CASSEVPGAGGGETQYF. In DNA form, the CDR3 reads TGTGCCAGCAGTGAAGTTCCAGGAGCGGGGGGAGGGGAGACCCAGTACTTC.

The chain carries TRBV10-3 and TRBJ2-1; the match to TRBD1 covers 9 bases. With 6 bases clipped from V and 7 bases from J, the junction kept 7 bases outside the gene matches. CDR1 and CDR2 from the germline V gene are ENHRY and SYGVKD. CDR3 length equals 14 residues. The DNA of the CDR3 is TGTGCCATCAGCTGGGGGGACAGGGTGAATGAGCAGTTCTTC. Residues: CAISWGDRVNEQFF.

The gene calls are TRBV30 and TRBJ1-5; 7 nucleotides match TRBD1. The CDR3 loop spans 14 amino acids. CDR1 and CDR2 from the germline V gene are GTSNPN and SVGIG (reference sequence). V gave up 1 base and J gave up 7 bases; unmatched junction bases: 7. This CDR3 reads CAWSDRGTVQPQHF. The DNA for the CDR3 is TGTGCCTGGAGTGACAGGGGTACAGTGCAGCCCCAGCATTTT.

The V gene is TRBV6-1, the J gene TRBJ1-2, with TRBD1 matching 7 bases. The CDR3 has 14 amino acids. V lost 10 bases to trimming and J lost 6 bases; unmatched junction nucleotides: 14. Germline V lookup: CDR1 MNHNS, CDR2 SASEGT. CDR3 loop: CATKGSRDSDGYTF. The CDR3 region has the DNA TGTGCCACCAAGGGTTCCCGGGACAGCGATGGCTACACCTTC.

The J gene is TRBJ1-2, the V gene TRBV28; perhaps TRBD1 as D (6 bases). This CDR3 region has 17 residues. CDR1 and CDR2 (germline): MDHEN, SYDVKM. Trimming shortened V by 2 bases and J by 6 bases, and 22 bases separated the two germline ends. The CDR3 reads CASSLNLRGDGADGYTF. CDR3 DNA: TGTGCCAGCAGTTTAAATCTCAGGGGAGATGGGGCTGATGGCTACACCTTC.

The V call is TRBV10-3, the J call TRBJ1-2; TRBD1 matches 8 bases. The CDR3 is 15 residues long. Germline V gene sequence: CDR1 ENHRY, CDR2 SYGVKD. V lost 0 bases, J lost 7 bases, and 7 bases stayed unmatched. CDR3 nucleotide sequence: TGTGCCATCAGTGAGTCGGAACAGGGGGTCCGTGGCTACACCTTC. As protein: CAISESEQGVRGYTF.

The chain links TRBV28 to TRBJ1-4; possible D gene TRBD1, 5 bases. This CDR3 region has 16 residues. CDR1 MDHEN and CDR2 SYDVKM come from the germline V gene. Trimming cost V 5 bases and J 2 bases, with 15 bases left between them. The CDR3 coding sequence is TGTGCCAGCAGTGGGGGAGGGTGGACTACTAATGAAAAACTGTTTTTT. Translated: CASSGGGWTTNEKLFF.

The CDR3 DNA sequence: TGCAGCGTCCCCAGACAGGGGGCCGACACCGGGGAGCTGTTTTTT. Translation: CSVPRQGADTGELFF. The J gene is TRBJ2-2, the V gene TRBV29-1; 10 nucleotides line up with TRBD1. This CDR3 has 15 amino acids. V shed 6 bases and J 3 bases; nucleotides not matched to a gene: 7. The germline V gene has CDR1 SQVTM and CDR2 ANQGSEA.

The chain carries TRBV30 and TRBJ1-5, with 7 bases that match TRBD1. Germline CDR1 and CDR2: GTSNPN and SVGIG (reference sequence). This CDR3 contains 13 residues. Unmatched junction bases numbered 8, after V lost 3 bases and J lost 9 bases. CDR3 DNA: TGTGCCTGGAGCGGACAGGCCCCGGGGCCCCAGCATTTT. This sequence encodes CAWSGQAPGPQHF.

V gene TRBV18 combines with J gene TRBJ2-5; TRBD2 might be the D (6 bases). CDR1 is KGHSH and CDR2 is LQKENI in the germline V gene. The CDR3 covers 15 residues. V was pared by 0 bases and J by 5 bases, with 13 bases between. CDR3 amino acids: CASSPPGPGGETQYF. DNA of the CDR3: TGTGCCAGCTCACCACCGGGGCCCGGAGGGGAGACCCAGTACTTC.

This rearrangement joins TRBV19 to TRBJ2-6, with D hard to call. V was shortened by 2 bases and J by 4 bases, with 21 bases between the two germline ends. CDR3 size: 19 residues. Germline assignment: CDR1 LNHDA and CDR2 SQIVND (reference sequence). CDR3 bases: TGTGCCAGTAGTATACCATTGGCCGCATCTTCGTACGGGGCCAACGTCCTGACTTTC. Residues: CASSIPLAASSYGANVLTF.

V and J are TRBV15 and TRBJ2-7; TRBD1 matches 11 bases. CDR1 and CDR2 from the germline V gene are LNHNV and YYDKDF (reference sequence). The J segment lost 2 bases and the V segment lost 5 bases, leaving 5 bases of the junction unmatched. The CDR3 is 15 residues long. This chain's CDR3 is CATSWGQGGTYEQYF. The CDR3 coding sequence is TGTGCCACCAGCTGGGGACAGGGGGGAACCTACGAGCAGTACTTC.

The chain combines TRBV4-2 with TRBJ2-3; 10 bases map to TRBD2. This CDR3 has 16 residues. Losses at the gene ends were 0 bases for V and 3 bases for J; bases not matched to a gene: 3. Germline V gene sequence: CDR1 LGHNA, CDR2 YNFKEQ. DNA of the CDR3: TGTGCCAGCAGCCAAGATAGCGGGGGGAGGACAGATACGCAGTATTTT. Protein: CASSQDSGGRTDTQYF.

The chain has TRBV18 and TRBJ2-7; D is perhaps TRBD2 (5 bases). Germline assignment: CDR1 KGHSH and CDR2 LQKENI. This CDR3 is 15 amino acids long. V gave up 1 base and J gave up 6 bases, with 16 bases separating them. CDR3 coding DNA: TGTGCCAGCTCACCACAGGGCCTAGCCGCGGGCGAGCAGTACTTC. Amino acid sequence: CASSPQGLAAGEQYF.

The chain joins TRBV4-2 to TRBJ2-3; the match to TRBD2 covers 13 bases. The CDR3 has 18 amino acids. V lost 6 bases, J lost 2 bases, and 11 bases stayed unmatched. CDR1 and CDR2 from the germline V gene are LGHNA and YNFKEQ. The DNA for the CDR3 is TGTGCCAGCAGTCTCGGGACTAGCGGGATAGGGGCCACAGATACGCAGTATTTT. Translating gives CASSLGTSGIGATDTQYF.

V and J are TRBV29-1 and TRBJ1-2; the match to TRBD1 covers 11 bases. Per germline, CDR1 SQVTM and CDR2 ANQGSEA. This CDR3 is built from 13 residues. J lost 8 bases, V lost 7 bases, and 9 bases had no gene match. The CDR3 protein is CSAPRTGGAGYTF. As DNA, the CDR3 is TGCAGCGCTCCAAGGACAGGGGGCGCGGGCTACACCTTC.

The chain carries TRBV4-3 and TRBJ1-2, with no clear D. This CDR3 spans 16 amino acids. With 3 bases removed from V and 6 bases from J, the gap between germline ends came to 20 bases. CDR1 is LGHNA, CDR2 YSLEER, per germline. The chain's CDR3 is CASSQPYTETSHGYTF. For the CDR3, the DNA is TGCGCCAGCAGCCAGCCATACACGGAGACCAGCCATGGCTACACCTTC.

CDR3 nucleotides: TGTGCCAGTGAGCGGCTACAGGGTGAGCAGTTCTTC. This gives the protein CASERLQGEQFF. The chain combines TRBV9 with TRBJ2-1; a weak D match, TRBD1 (6 bases). CDR1 is SGDLS and CDR2 is YYNGEE in the germline V gene. The CDR3 has 12 residues. V lost 8 bases and J 9 bases, leaving 15 bases between the germline ends.

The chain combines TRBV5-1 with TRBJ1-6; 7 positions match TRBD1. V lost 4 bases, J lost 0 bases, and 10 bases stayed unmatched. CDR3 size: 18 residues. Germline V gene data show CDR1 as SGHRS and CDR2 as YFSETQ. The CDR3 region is CASSPGTAVVSYNSPLHF. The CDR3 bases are TGCGCCAGCAGCCCGGGGACAGCTGTGGTCTCCTATAATTCACCCCTCCACTTT.

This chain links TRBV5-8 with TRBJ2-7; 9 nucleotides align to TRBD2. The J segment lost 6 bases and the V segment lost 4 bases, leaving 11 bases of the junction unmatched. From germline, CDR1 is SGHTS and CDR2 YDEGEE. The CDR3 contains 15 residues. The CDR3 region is CASSLSGGYHFEQYF. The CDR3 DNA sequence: TGTGCCAGCAGCCTTAGCGGGGGTTACCACTTCGAGCAGTACTTC.

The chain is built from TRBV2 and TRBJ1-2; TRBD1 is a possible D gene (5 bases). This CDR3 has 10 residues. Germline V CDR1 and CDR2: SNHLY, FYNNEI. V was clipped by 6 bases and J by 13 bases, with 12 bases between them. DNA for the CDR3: TGTGCCAGCAGATCAACAGGCATCACCTTC. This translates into CASRSTGITF.

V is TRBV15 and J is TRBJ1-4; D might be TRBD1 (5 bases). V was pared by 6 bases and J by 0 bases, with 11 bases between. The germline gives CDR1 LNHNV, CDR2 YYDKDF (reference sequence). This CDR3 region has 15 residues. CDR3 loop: CATRPGLATNEKLFF. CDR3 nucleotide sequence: TGTGCCACCAGGCCAGGGTTAGCAACTAATGAAAAACTGTTTTTT. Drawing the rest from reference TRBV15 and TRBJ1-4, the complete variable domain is DAMVIQNPRYQVTQFGKPVTLSCSQTLNHNVMYWYQQKSSQAPKLLFHYYDKDFNNEADTPDNFQSRRPNTSFCFLDIRSPGLGDTAMYLCATRPGLATNEKLFFGSGTQLSVL.

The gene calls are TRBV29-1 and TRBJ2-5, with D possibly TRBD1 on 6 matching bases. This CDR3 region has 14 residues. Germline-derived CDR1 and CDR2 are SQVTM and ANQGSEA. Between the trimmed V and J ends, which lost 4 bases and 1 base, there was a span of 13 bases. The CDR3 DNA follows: TGCAGCGTTGCCGAGTGGACAGTCCAAGAGACCCAGTACTTC. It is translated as CSVAEWTVQETQYF.